In its sample, the clone carrying this T cell receptor beta chain was seen once. The antigen remains undetermined. The data belong to a study of T cell responses to AZD1222 COVID-19 vaccine. Study findings and constraints: Spike regions recognized by vaccine-associated CD4 TCRs spanned the protein, led by 160-218 and 743-854. Donors, mostly white British, included more females; clonal diversity was possibly underestimated. Only six or seven AZD1222 recipients tested seropositive at baseline. After the peak T cell response, and only then, were repertoires sampled.

The CDR3 spans 14 residues. Germline CDR1 is MNHEY and CDR2 is SVGAGI. Losses at the gene ends were 4 bases for V and 2 bases for J; bases not matched to a gene: 3. Profiling relied on immunoSEQ multiplex PCR, and the TCRdb table lists in-frame clones only, not all of them. This table has 110,000 or so clones, 85% to 90% appearing once. The V gene is TRBV6-5, the J gene TRBJ1-1; 8 positions agree with TRBD1. This specimen consisted of peripheral blood, obtained 28 days after the second AZD1222 dose. The clonotype comes from an adult who received the AZD1222 COVID-19 vaccine. The CDR3 coding sequence is TGTGCCAGCAGTTTCGGACAGGGAAACACTGAAGCTTTCTTT. The encoded protein is CASSFGQGNTEAFF.